A selection of T cell receptor beta chains follows, all from one sample in a study of blood T cell repertoires in COVID-19. TCRdb's table, derived via immunoSEQ multiplex PCR, lists solely in-frame clones and lacks some. Altogether fewer than 300,000 clones are present, roughly 80% being singletons, with the ten largest covering 5%. The sequencing sample was made of PBMCs or T cells enriched from blood (not recorded which). The receptors were sampled from a man aged 35 to 55 who had been exposed to COVID-19. Both conserved end residues are trimmed from each CDR3. Size values are once, few and many counts, or a class for expanded clones, and some rows have none.

clone_size j_call v_call cdr3_aa
- TRBJ1-1 TRBV18 ASSPGTGSEAF
- TRBJ1-2 TRBV19 ASSRQTGDYGYT
- TRBJ2-7 TRBV5-6 ASSGTRQGAGHYEQY
- TRBJ1-5 TRBV18 ASSPRAGDQPQH
once TRBJ1-4 TRBV11-2 ASSIDRTNEKLF
- TRBJ2-3 TRBV9 ASSVGTSPETSTDTQY
- TRBJ2-4 TRBV12-5 ASGPEGISAKNIQY
once TRBJ2-2 TRBV6-4 ASSPGTANTGELF
few TRBJ2-3 TRBV5-1 ASSLGQGRDTQY
- TRBJ2-3 TRBV18 ASTLAGATDTQY
- TRBJ2-5 TRBV5-4 ASSLGRSALPLQETQY
- TRBJ1-2 TRBV5-6 ASSVTVPNYGYT
- TRBJ1-2 TRBV18 ASSPSDRGLNYGYT
- TRBJ1-1 TRBV7-8 ASSLSSGAVRAEAF
- TRBJ1-4 TRBV3-1/TRBV3-2 ASRIGGSEKLF